The 30 T cell receptor beta chains reported below all come from one sample, sequenced in a study of response to subunit inactivated influenza vaccine. TCRdb re-called the RT-PCR reads with MiXCR, one entry per CDR3 protein. The repertoire holds about 540,000 distinct CDR3 sequences, with around a quarter as singletons. Another study also made use of these data, one on T cells expressing NK-cell markers. From that paper: TCR beta cDNA was generated via 5'RACE template switching incorporating UMIs.

Sequencing used CD4+ T cells sorted from PBMCs, obtained about 12 days after vaccination. These receptors were collected from a man between 50 and 59 years old who received an inactivated influenza vaccine.

This chain uses TRBV7-2 with TRBJ2-5; D might be TRBD1 or TRBD2, each matching 5 bases. The V end lost 4 bases, the J end lost 5 bases, and 14 bases lay between the germline ends. Germline V gives CDR1 SGHTA, CDR2 FQGNSA. The CDR3 sequence is 14 residues long. This chain's CDR3 is CASSSGPWGETQYF. As DNA, the CDR3 is TGTGCCAGCAGCTCGGGACCCTGGGGGGAGACCCAGTACTTC. The complete variable domain, with remaining parts taken from reference TRBV7-2 and TRBJ2-5, reads GAGVSQSPSNKVTEKGKDVELRCDPISGHTALYWYRQSLGQGLEFLIYFQGNSAPDKSGLPSDRFSAERTGGSVSTLTIQRTQQEDSAVYLCASSSGPWGETQYFGPGTRLLVL.

The sample holds a few counts of this clonotype. J is TRBJ2-3 and V is TRBV10-2; 8 bases are a match to TRBD2. CDR1 and CDR2 from the germline V gene are WSHSY and SAAADI. V trimming: 2 bases; J trimming: 3 bases; junction bases outside the gene matches: 1. There are 14 residues in the CDR3. The CDR3 DNA follows: TGCGCCAGCAGTGAGGGCGGGAGGACAGATACGCAGTATTTT. Protein sequence: CASSEGGRTDTQYF.

The chain employs TRBV4-3 and TRBJ1-2; maybe TRBD1 (6 bases). V was shortened by 3 bases and J by 5 bases, with 13 bases between the two germline ends. The CDR3 sequence is 14 residues long. The germline gives CDR1 LGHNA, CDR2 YSLEER. CDR3 nucleotides: TGCGCCAGCAGCCAGCAGGGGTGGGGTTATGGCTACACCTTC. This codes for CASSQQGWGYGYTF.

V gene TRBV11-2 combines with J gene TRBJ2-7; the match to TRBD1 covers 8 bases. In germline, CDR1 is SGHAT, CDR2 FQNNGV. There are 16 residues in the CDR3. The V gene end was trimmed by 1 base and the J gene end by 2 bases; junction bases not matched to a gene: 7. The CDR3 loop reads CASSLVFGTGAYEQYF. The CDR3 nucleotides are TGTGCCAGCAGCTTAGTTTTTGGGACAGGAGCCTACGAGCAGTACTTC.

The chain carries TRBV20-1 and TRBJ1-1; TRBD1 aligns across 7 bases. V lost 6 bases to trimming and J lost 7 bases; unmatched junction nucleotides: 2. Germline V gene sequence: CDR1 DFQATT, CDR2 SNEGSKA (reference sequence). This CDR3 has 10 residues. Here the CDR3 DNA reads TGCAGTGCGGGGACAGATGAAGCTTTCTTT. It is translated as CSAGTDEAFF.

CDR3 bases: TGTGCCAGCAGGAAGCGAGATACGAACACTGAAGCTTTCTTT. Its translation is CASRKRDTNTEAFF. The V gene is TRBV6-1, the J gene TRBJ1-1; D is uncertain. The CDR3 is 14 residues long. Germline V gives CDR1 MNHNS, CDR2 SASEGT. The V and J ends lost 6 bases and 1 base respectively, with 12 bases between them.

This clonotype has a handful of counts. The chain couples TRBV5-1 to TRBJ2-1; 10 bases are a match to TRBD1. The junction had 12 bases not matched to a gene; V was cut back by 0 bases and J by 0 bases. The CDR3 spans 20 residues. Germline V gives CDR1 SGHRS, CDR2 YFSETQ. CDR3 DNA: TGCGCCAGCAGCTTGGCCCCCGGGACAGGGGCCTATAACTCCTACAATGAGCAGTTCTTC. Translated, it gives CASSLAPGTGAYNSYNEQFF.

The chain links TRBV7-9 to TRBJ1-6; D unresolved. CDR1 is SEHNR and CDR2 is FQNEAQ in the germline V gene (reference sequence). The CDR3 has 12 residues. V was clipped by 6 bases and J by 13 bases, with 13 bases between them. In nucleotides, the CDR3 is TGTGCCAGCAGTAGTCAGGCCATCCCCCTCCACTTT. Translating it yields CASSSQAIPLHF.

This chain connects TRBV7-9 to TRBJ2-7, with 7 bases matching TRBD2. From germline, CDR1 is SEHNR and CDR2 FQNEAQ (reference sequence). The J segment lost 5 bases and the V segment lost 2 bases, leaving 9 bases of the junction unmatched. The CDR3 covers 15 residues. In DNA, the CDR3 is TGTGCCAGCAGCTTATTAGCGGGCCGCAGGAACGAGCAGTACTTC. This gives the protein CASSLLAGRRNEQYF.

V usage is TRBV19 and J usage is TRBJ1-1; the match to TRBD1 covers 7 bases. J was trimmed by 1 base and V by 3 bases; bases with no gene match: 11. Germline CDR1 LNHDA, CDR2 SQIVND (reference sequence). The CDR3 loop spans 17 amino acids. In DNA, the CDR3 is TGTGCCAGTAGTATTGGTCTACAGGGGTTCGGGAACACTGAAGCTTTCTTT. Translating gives CASSIGLQGFGNTEAFF. The full variable domain, rest sourced from reference TRBV19 and TRBJ1-1, is DGGITQSPKYLFRKEGQNVTLSCEQNLNHDAMYWYRQDPGQGLRLIYYSQIVNDFQKGDIAEGYSVSREKKESFPLTVTSAQKNPTAFYLCASSIGLQGFGNTEAFFGQGTRLTVV.

The J gene is TRBJ2-1, the V gene TRBV28, with 9 bases that match TRBD1. CDR3 length: 14 residues. With 3 bases clipped from V and 7 bases from J, the junction kept 4 bases outside the gene matches. CDR1 and CDR2 from the germline V gene are MDHEN and SYDVKM. CDR3 bases: TGTGCCAGCAGTTTCACAGGGGGCAGGAATGAGCAGTTCTTC. It encodes CASSFTGGRNEQFF.

A few counts support this clonotype. This sequence joins TRBV3-1 and TRBJ2-5; 12 bases align to TRBD2. CDR1 and CDR2 from the germline V gene are LGHDT and YNNKEL (reference sequence). The CDR3 contains 18 residues. Trimming took 1 base from V and 3 from J; bases not matched to a gene: 9. Here the CDR3 DNA reads TGTGCCAGCAGCCAAGGGACTAGCGGGATGCCCTTCGAAGAGACCCAGTACTTC. Translating it yields CASSQGTSGMPFEETQYF.

A few counts support this clonotype. The chain combines TRBV20-1 with TRBJ2-1; possibly TRBD2 for D (5 bases). V was pared by 0 bases and J by 8 bases, with 11 bases between. Per the germline V gene, CDR1 is DFQATT and CDR2 is SNEGSKA (reference sequence). The CDR3 covers 13 residues. In DNA form, the CDR3 reads TGCAGTGCTAGAGAGGCGGGTGGGGATGAGCAGTTCTTC. Protein product: CSAREAGGDEQFF.

The chain recombines TRBV29-1 with TRBJ2-3; D is unresolved. V lost 4 bases, J lost 5 bases, and 7 bases lay in between. There are 11 residues in the CDR3. Germline CDR1 SQVTM, CDR2 ANQGSEA. For the CDR3, the DNA is TGCAGCGTTGGTCTGAAAGATACGCAGTATTTT. Translated: CSVGLKDTQYF.

This clonotype was observed many times. The gene calls are TRBV5-1 and TRBJ2-4; no firm D call. This CDR3 region has 14 residues. Germline CDR1 and CDR2: SGHRS and YFSETQ. The V gene lost 0 bases and the J gene lost 1 base, with 5 bases spanning the gap. The chain's CDR3 is CASSLGDAKNIQYF. As DNA, the CDR3 is TGCGCCAGCAGCTTGGGTGATGCCAAAAACATTCAGTACTTC.

This clonotype came up a few times. The V call is TRBV5-1, the J call TRBJ2-1; TRBD1 aligns across 9 bases. The V and J ends lost 3 bases and 15 bases, in that order; junction bases with no gene match: 13. CDR3 length: 14 residues. The germline CDR1 and CDR2 sequences are SGHRS and YFSETQ. The CDR3 protein is CASSSHTSSDRGFF. The CDR3 nucleotides are TGCGCCAGCAGCTCGCATACCTCCTCGGACAGGGGGTTCTTC.

This clonotype came up a few times. The chain joins TRBV5-6 to TRBJ2-1, with D tentatively TRBD1 or TRBD2 (10 bases each). This CDR3 spans 20 amino acids. CDR1 and CDR2 from the germline V gene are SGHDT and YYEEEE. With 4 bases removed from V and 5 bases from J, the gap between germline ends came to 31 bases. The CDR3 region is CASSPVTGGIGTSADNEQFF. The DNA of the CDR3 is TGTGCCAGCAGCCCCGTGACAGGGGGCATCGGGACTAGCGCCGACAATGAGCAGTTCTTC.

The V call is TRBV7-2, the J call TRBJ1-1; no reliable D call. Germline-derived CDR1 and CDR2 are SGHTA and FQGNSA. The V and J ends lost 5 bases and 4 bases respectively, with 14 bases between them. The CDR3 length is 14 residues. The CDR3 loop reads CASSRVWGVTEAFF. In DNA, the CDR3 is TGTGCCAGCAGCCGGGTTTGGGGAGTCACTGAAGCTTTCTTT.

The sample holds a few counts of this clonotype. The chain's CDR3 is CASSSIGLAGANTGELFF. CDR3 DNA: TGTGCCAGCAGCTCTATCGGACTAGCGGGCGCGAACACCGGGGAGCTGTTTTTT. The chain uses TRBV11-2 and TRBJ2-2; 11 bases fit TRBD2. The CDR3 sequence is 18 residues long. Germline trimming cut 4 bases from V and 0 bases from J; bases unmatched to any gene: 7. The V gene's germline CDR1 is SGHAT and CDR2 FQNNGV.

CDR3 region: CAVQGAPNYGYTF. DNA for the CDR3: TGTGCCGTACAAGGCGCTCCTAACTATGGCTACACCTTC. This chain uses TRBV10-3 with TRBJ1-2; no reliable D call. CDR1 is ENHRY and CDR2 is SYGVKD in the germline V gene. This CDR3 is built from 13 residues. Trimming left V 11 bases short and J 0 bases short, with 13 bases between.

The rearrangement joins TRBV27 to TRBJ2-2; the D gene is possibly TRBD1 (6 bases). The V end was cut by 6 bases, the J end by 0 bases, with 8 bases between. CDR1 is MNHEY and CDR2 is SMNVEV in the germline V gene (reference sequence). The CDR3 has 14 amino acids. This CDR3 is CASRGAPNTGELFF. CDR3 sequence (DNA): TGTGCCAGCAGGGGGGCCCCGAACACCGGGGAGCTGTTTTTT.

This clonotype was seen repeatedly, ten times or more. The rearrangement links TRBV7-2 to TRBJ2-1; D call uncertain. Trimming stripped 1 base from V and 7 bases from J, with 11 bases between. The CDR3 consists of 14 residues. The germline V gene has CDR1 SGHTA and CDR2 FQGNSA. CDR3 coding DNA: TGTGCCAGCAGCTTAGGTGGTAGCCCTAATGAGCAGTTCTTC. Encoded protein: CASSLGGSPNEQFF.

This clonotype was detected only a few times. This chain joins TRBV12-3 or TRBV12-4 and TRBJ1-5, with D maybe TRBD1 (6 bases). Deletions cut 5 bases from V and 5 bases from J, with 10 bases between. CDR3 length: 13 amino acids. CDR3 DNA: TGTGCCAGCAGTGAACAGGGTCATCAGCCCCAGCATTTT. The encoded protein is CASSEQGHQPQHF.

The V and J genes are TRBV28 and TRBJ1-5, with 8 bases matching TRBD1. CDR3 length: 19 amino acids. Germline CDR1 reads MDHEN; CDR2 reads SYDVKM. Losses at the gene ends were 5 bases for V and 5 bases for J; bases not matched to a gene: 20. This chain's CDR3 is CASSLWTGYMSGEDQPQHF. CDR3 bases: TGTGCCAGCAGTCTCTGGACAGGGTATATGAGTGGTGAGGATCAGCCCCAGCATTTT.

V usage is TRBV28 and J usage is TRBJ2-7; D not certain. The CDR3 has 12 residues. The V gene lost 9 bases and the J gene lost 5 bases, with 14 bases spanning the gap. Looked up from germline, CDR1 is MDHEN and CDR2 is SYDVKM. CDR3 bases: TGTGCCAGTTCGACATCATTCCACGAGCAGTACTTC. Protein product: CASSTSFHEQYF. Together with reference TRBV28 and TRBJ2-7, the CDR3 gives the full variable domain: DVKVTQSSRYLVKRTGEKVFLECVQDMDHENMFWYRQDPGLGLRLIYFSYDVKMKEKGDIPEGYSVSREKKERFSLILESASTNQTSMYLCASSTSFHEQYFGPGTRLTVT.

This clonotype was observed at least ten times. The chain has TRBV4-3 and TRBJ1-3; D remains ambiguous. The CDR3 has 13 amino acids. V lost 0 bases and J lost 2, with 2 bases in between. The germline gives CDR1 LGHNA, CDR2 YSLEER. In DNA form, the CDR3 reads TGCGCCAGCAGCCAAGATACTGGAAACACCATATATTTT. Encoded protein: CASSQDTGNTIYF.

This clonotype was counted a few times. The chain joins TRBV28 to TRBJ2-5; 9 bases fit TRBD1. The germline V gene encodes CDR1 MDHEN and CDR2 SYDVKM. The CDR3 runs to 14 residues. The junction had 6 bases not matched to a gene; V was cut back by 9 bases and J by 1 base. DNA for the CDR3: TGTGCCAGTCTGCCGGGACAGGGCCAAGAGACCCAGTACTTC. This encodes CASLPGQGQETQYF.

The CDR3 sequence is CATSSGQGWDTQYF. CDR3 in DNA: TGTGCCACCTCCTCGGGACAGGGGTGGGATACGCAGTATTTT. The J gene is TRBJ2-3, the V gene TRBV10-3, with TRBD1 matching over 10 bases. This CDR3 region has 14 residues. V dropped 10 bases and J dropped 6; count of bases not matched to a gene: 10. CDR1 and CDR2 (germline): ENHRY, SYGVKD.

This clonotype turned up a few times. This chain uses TRBV25-1 with TRBJ1-6; D perhaps matches TRBD1 (6 bases). CDR3 length: 17 residues. CDR1 MGHDK and CDR2 SYGVNS come from the germline V gene. Trimming pared 3 bases from V and 8 bases from J, leaving 20 bases between. In nucleotides, the CDR3 is TGTGCCAGCAGTGAGCCAGCCGGGGGGCGCTGGGATTCACCCCTCCACTTT. It yields the protein CASSEPAGGRWDSPLHF.

This clonotype was counted ten times or more. The chain uses TRBV5-1 and TRBJ2-2, with 8 nucleotides matching TRBD1. The CDR3 contains 13 residues. J was trimmed by 3 bases and V by 5 bases; bases with no gene match: 0. Germline V CDR1 and CDR2: SGHRS, YFSETQ. CDR3 DNA: TGCGCCAGCAGGGACAGGGACACCGGGGAGCTGTTTTTT. Its translation: CASRDRDTGELFF.